The clone carrying this T cell receptor beta chain was seen repeatedly, ten times or more. No antigen is known for it. The use of genomic DNA as template underpinned the TCR beta VDJ and CDR3 profiling. A single record per CDR3 protein comes from TCRdb applying MiXCR to the reads. The repertoire holds 200,000 to 300,000 distinct CDR3 sequences, with around 43% as singletons. The sample belongs to a study of CD8+CD57+ T cells in acquired aplastic anemia. About the research overall: Isolated CD4+ and CD8+ cells, once sorted, yielded DNA averaging roughly 3.2 ug.

The CDR3 runs 18 residues. V shed 4 bases and J 4 bases; nucleotides not matched to a gene: 10. The germline gives CDR1 SGHRS, CDR2 YFSETQ. Study conclusions and caveats: Both patients and controls carried the same twenty-nine CD8+ CDR3 sequences.

All patients picked for sequencing had shown, by flow cytometry, an expansion of CD8+CD57+ cells. Untreated patients provided the blood samples, with no therapy given before sampling. The origin of this receptor is a human donor with aplastic anemia. This rearrangement joins TRBV5-1 to TRBJ2-1; 14 bases are shared with TRBD2. Sequencing input: sorted CD4+, CD8+, or CD8+CD57+ T cells (not recorded which) from PBMCs. CDR3 protein: CASSRRTSGRNLYNEQFF. CDR3 DNA: TGCGCCAGCAGCCGAAGGACTAGCGGGAGGAACCTTTACAATGAGCAGTTCTTC.